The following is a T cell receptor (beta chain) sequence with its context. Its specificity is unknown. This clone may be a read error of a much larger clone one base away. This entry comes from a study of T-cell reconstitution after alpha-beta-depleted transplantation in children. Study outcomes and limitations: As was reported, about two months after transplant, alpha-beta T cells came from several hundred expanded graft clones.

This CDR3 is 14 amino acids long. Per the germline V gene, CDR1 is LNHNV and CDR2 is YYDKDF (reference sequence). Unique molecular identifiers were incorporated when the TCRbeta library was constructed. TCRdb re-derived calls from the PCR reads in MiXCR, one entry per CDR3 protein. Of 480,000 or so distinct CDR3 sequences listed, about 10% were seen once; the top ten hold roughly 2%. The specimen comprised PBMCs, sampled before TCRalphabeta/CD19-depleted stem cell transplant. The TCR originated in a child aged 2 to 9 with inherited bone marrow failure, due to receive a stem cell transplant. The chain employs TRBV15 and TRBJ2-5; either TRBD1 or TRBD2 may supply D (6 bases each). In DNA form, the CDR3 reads TGTACCACCAGCAGAGGGGGGAATCTAGAGACCCAGTACTTC. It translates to CTTSRGGNLETQYF.